These 29 T cell receptor beta chains were sequenced from one sample in a study of human T cells and chemical hapten exposure. Via MiXCR, TCRdb re-called the RACE reads, giving one row per CDR3 protein. This sample yields some 49,000 distinct CDR3 sequences, of which about 10% are seen a single time; roughly 4.4% belongs to the top ten. The time point denotes: patch test 1, 2 weeks after DPC sensitization. Regarding treatment: therapeutic diphenylcyclopropenone sensitization with weekly scalp DPC. This material consisted of whole blood, taken in connection with sensitization to the hapten diphenylcyclopropenone (DPC). The receptors were sampled from a woman aged 45-65 years with alopecia areata. Some clones in this sample may be carry-over from other donors' samples.

The chain combines TRBV2 with TRBJ2-1; no clear D gene. Germline values: CDR1 SNHLY, CDR2 FYNNEI. The CDR3 has 10 residues. V dropped 8 bases and J dropped 5 bases, with 4 bases sitting between them. CDR3 sequence: CASQNNEQFF. The CDR3 DNA is TGTGCCAGCCAAAACAATGAGCAGTTCTTC.

This clonotype was observed many times. CDR3 sequence (DNA): TGTGCCAGCAGCTTAGTTCAGGGAGGAAGTGGGAATGAGCAGTTCTTC. It specifies CASSLVQGGSGNEQFF. The J gene is TRBJ2-1, the V gene TRBV7-8, with D possibly matching TRBD2 (6 bases). Germline V lookup: CDR1 SGHVS, CDR2 FQNEAQ. Trimming removed 1 base at V and 7 bases at J, with 17 bases between. This CDR3 spans 16 amino acids.

The rearrangement joins TRBV28 to TRBJ1-2; maybe TRBD1 (5 bases). Germline lookup yields CDR1 MDHEN and CDR2 SYDVKM. The CDR3 loop spans 14 amino acids. The germline V and J ends were trimmed by 2 bases and 4 bases, with 11 bases remaining between them. The CDR3 nucleotides read TGTGCCAGCAGTTTAGGGGGTGGAACCTATGGCTACACCTTC. Protein: CASSLGGGTYGYTF.

This clonotype was recorded at least ten times. V and J are TRBV7-2 and TRBJ2-7; possible D gene TRBD1, 5 bases. CDR1 is SGHTA, CDR2 FQGNSA, per germline. CDR3 length: 13 residues. With 6 bases removed from V and 0 bases from J, the gap between germline ends came to 9 bases. The CDR3 bases are TGTGCCAGCAGACCCACAGGCTCCTACGAGCAGTACTTC. This encodes CASRPTGSYEQYF.

In its sample, this clonotype was seen a few times. The CDR3 here is CASSVGGRAYEQYF. DNA of the CDR3: TGTGCCAGCAGCGTCGGGGGCAGGGCCTACGAGCAGTACTTC. The chain employs TRBV9 and TRBJ2-7; tentatively, D is TRBD1 or TRBD2 (6 bases each). The CDR3 runs to 14 residues. Germline lookup yields CDR1 SGDLS and CDR2 YYNGEE. With 2 bases removed from V and 2 bases from J, the gap between germline ends came to 11 bases.

Points on this clonotype: This may be a read error: a much more frequent sequence differs by one nucleotide. The V call is TRBV2, the J call TRBJ2-5; D is uncertain. CDR1 is SNHLY, CDR2 FYNNEI, per germline. The CDR3 has 15 residues. Deletions cut 2 bases from V and 4 bases from J, with 14 bases between. As DNA, the CDR3 is TGTGCCAGCAGTGAACCGGCAGCCCCTATAGAGACCCAGTACTTC. Translation gives CASSEPAAPIETQYF.

This clonotype was picked up a small number of times. The gene calls are TRBV6-2 or TRBV6-3 and TRBJ2-2; 10 positions agree with TRBD2. Trimming removed 0 bases from V and 0 bases from J; junction bases left unmatched: 4. Germline V CDR1 and CDR2: MNHEY, SVGEGT. The CDR3 consists of 18 residues. This CDR3 is CASSYSPAGGSNTGELFF. Written as DNA, the CDR3 is TGTGCCAGCAGTTACTCACCAGCGGGAGGGTCGAACACCGGGGAGCTGTTTTTT.

This clonotype was seen repeatedly, ten times or more. The chain recombines TRBV12-3 or TRBV12-4 with TRBJ2-1; D gene uncertain. CDR3 length: 15 amino acids. V was pared by 6 bases and J by 5 bases, with 17 bases between. The CDR3 coding sequence is TGTGCCAGCAGCCTAACCCCGGACCCTAACAATGAGCAGTTCTTC. Protein product: CASSLTPDPNNEQFF.

The sample holds many counts of this clonotype. The chain carries TRBV2 and TRBJ2-1; possibly TRBD2 for D (6 bases). In germline, CDR1 is SNHLY, CDR2 FYNNEI. V was trimmed by 5 bases and J by 8 bases, leaving 16 bases between them. CDR3 size: 14 residues. CDR3 region: CASSMTRPGDEQFF. The CDR3 DNA follows: TGTGCCAGCAGTATGACTAGGCCCGGGGATGAGCAGTTCTTC.

The sample holds many counts of this clonotype. The chain combines TRBV20-1 with TRBJ2-5; TRBD1 might be the D (6 bases). CDR1 DFQATT and CDR2 SNEGSKA come from the germline V gene (reference sequence). CDR3 length: 12 amino acids. Trimming took 6 bases from V and 2 from J, leaving 10 bases between them. Here the CDR3 reads CSAWTEQETQYF. The CDR3 coding sequence is TGCAGTGCCTGGACAGAGCAAGAGACCCAGTACTTC.

The chain has TRBV29-1 and TRBJ2-1; D may be TRBD1 or TRBD2 (6 bases each). Germline assignment: CDR1 SQVTM and CDR2 ANQGSEA. V was shortened by 4 bases and J by 6 bases, with 10 bases between the two germline ends. This CDR3 contains 12 residues. The CDR3 sequence: CSVGPGANEQFF. The CDR3 DNA sequence: TGCAGCGTTGGCCCGGGGGCCAATGAGCAGTTCTTC.

This clonotype was detected ten times or more. This sequence joins TRBV13 and TRBJ2-1; 9 nucleotides match TRBD1. Trimming removed 1 base from V and 9 bases from J; junction bases left unmatched: 10. CDR3 length equals 16 residues. Germline-derived CDR1 and CDR2 are PRHDT and FYEKMQ (reference sequence). Written as DNA, the CDR3 is TGTGCCAGCAGCTTAGCCGCCGGGACAGGGCTCGGTGAGCAGTTCTTC. Translated, it gives CASSLAAGTGLGEQFF. Complete variable domain (other parts from reference TRBV13 and TRBJ2-1): AAGVIQSPRHLIKEKRETATLKCYPIPRHDTVYWYQQGPGQDPQFLISFYEKMQSDKGSIPDRFSAQQFSDYHSELNMSSLELGDSALYFCASSLAAGTGLGEQFFGPGTRLTVL.

This clonotype came up many times. The V and J genes are TRBV5-6 and TRBJ2-5, with TRBD2 identical over 9 bases. The V and J ends lost 2 bases and 3 bases, in that order; junction bases with no gene match: 2. The germline V gene encodes CDR1 SGHDT and CDR2 YYEEEE. This CDR3 region has 14 residues. This CDR3 reads CASSLIAGEETQYF. The CDR3 DNA sequence: TGTGCCAGCAGCTTAATAGCGGGAGAAGAGACCCAGTACTTC.

The gene calls are TRBV28 and TRBJ2-4; TRBD1 or TRBD2 may be the D gene (6 bases each). The CDR3 runs to 15 residues. Germline-derived CDR1 and CDR2 are MDHEN and SYDVKM. Between the trimmed V and J ends, which lost 5 bases and 0 bases, there was a span of 11 bases. The CDR3 sequence is CASSPGDSAKNIQYF. The CDR3, as DNA: TGTGCCAGCAGTCCAGGGGACTCAGCCAAAAACATTCAGTACTTC.

In its sample, this clonotype was seen a few times. CDR3 protein: CASSQVSMENTEAFF. The CDR3 DNA sequence: TGTGCCAGCAGCCAAGTCTCCATGGAGAACACTGAAGCTTTCTTT. J is TRBJ1-1 and V is TRBV4-2; no clear D. Trimming took off 1 base at V and 1 base at J, with 10 bases between the two ends. In germline, CDR1 is LGHNA, CDR2 YNFKEQ. There are 15 residues in the CDR3.

V and J are TRBV28 and TRBJ1-3; tentative D call: TRBD1 (5 bases). V shed 8 bases and J shed 0 bases, with 11 bases lying between them. The CDR3 sequence is 14 residues long. The germline V gene has CDR1 MDHEN and CDR2 SYDVKM. As DNA, the CDR3 is TGTGCCAGCCTCGACAGTGACTCTGGAAACACCATATATTTT. Translating gives CASLDSDSGNTIYF.

This clonotype appeared a few times. The chain couples TRBV20-1 to TRBJ2-5; D not resolved. Germline V gives CDR1 DFQATT, CDR2 SNEGSKA (reference sequence). Trimming removed 6 bases at V and 1 base at J, with 3 bases between. This CDR3 comprises 10 residues. The CDR3 sequence: CSAAQETQYF. The CDR3 coding sequence is TGCAGTGCAGCCCAAGAGACCCAGTACTTC.

There are a few counts of this clonotype. The rearrangement links TRBV7-9 to TRBJ1-2; TRBD1 agrees at 7 bases. The CDR3 is 15 amino acids. Trimming at V came to 5 bases and at J to 5 bases, leaving 11 bases not matched to a gene. Per the germline V gene, CDR1 is SEHNR and CDR2 is FQNEAQ (reference sequence). The CDR3 loop is CASSALDRALYGYTF. The CDR3 nucleotides read TGTGCCAGCAGCGCCCTAGACAGGGCCTTATATGGCTACACCTTC.

There are many counts of this clonotype. The rearrangement uses TRBV29-1 and TRBJ2-5; TRBD1 or TRBD2 may be the D gene (6 bases each). CDR3 length equals 13 residues. Germline V gives CDR1 SQVTM, CDR2 ANQGSEA. V was shortened by 3 bases and J by 5 bases, with 13 bases between the two germline ends. The CDR3 sequence: CSVDEWGAETQYF. The CDR3 coding sequence is TGCAGCGTTGACGAGTGGGGGGCGGAGACCCAGTACTTC.

This clonotype was found many times. The chain links TRBV9 to TRBJ2-7; TRBD2 aligns across 16 bases. The germline CDR1 and CDR2 sequences are SGDLS and YYNGEE. V lost 3 bases, J lost 4 bases, and 1 base stayed unmatched. The CDR3 runs 15 residues. The CDR3 coding sequence is TGTGCCAGCAGCGAGGGACTAGCGGGAGGGTACGAGCAGTACTTC. This translates into CASSEGLAGGYEQYF.

This clonotype showed up many times. The chain is built from TRBV4-1 and TRBJ2-1, with TRBD2 matching over 7 bases. The V gene's germline CDR1 is MGHRA and CDR2 YSYEKL. V trimming: 1 base; J trimming: 4 bases; junction bases outside the gene matches: 10. The CDR3 has 17 residues. In DNA, the CDR3 is TGCGCCAGCAGCCAAGCCGGGACTACCCTCAGGTACAATGAGCAGTTCTTC. This translates into CASSQAGTTLRYNEQFF.

This clonotype was detected only a few times. The chain uses TRBV20-1 and TRBJ1-5; 7 bases agree with TRBD1. V dropped 6 bases and J dropped 2; count of bases not matched to a gene: 16. Germline V gene sequence: CDR1 DFQATT, CDR2 SNEGSKA (reference sequence). This CDR3 has 17 amino acids. The CDR3 sequence: CSARGRGTMMGNQPQHF. The CDR3 coding sequence is TGCAGTGCCCGGGGCAGGGGGACGATGATGGGCAATCAGCCCCAGCATTTT.

This clonotype was seen many times. J is TRBJ2-1 and V is TRBV20-1; 8 positions agree with TRBD2. Trimming cost V 2 bases and J 8 bases; bases outside gene matches: 8. Germline V gene sequence: CDR1 DFQATT, CDR2 SNEGSKA (reference sequence). CDR3 length equals 14 residues. The CDR3 spells CSARFERESDEQFF. CDR3 sequence (DNA): TGCAGTGCTAGATTTGAGCGGGAGAGCGATGAGCAGTTCTTC.

This clonotype was observed at least ten times. The chain uses TRBV30 and TRBJ2-1, with TRBD2 matching over 9 bases. The CDR3 is 15 residues long. CDR1 and CDR2 (germline): GTSNPN, SVGIG (reference sequence). Trimming at V came to 3 bases and at J to 6 bases, leaving 9 bases not matched to a gene. This chain's CDR3 is CAWRERGLAFNEQFF. The CDR3 coding sequence is TGTGCCTGGAGGGAAAGGGGACTAGCATTCAATGAGCAGTTCTTC.

This clonotype was detected only a few times. This chain connects TRBV6-2 or TRBV6-3 to TRBJ1-1, with D unclear. This CDR3 has 14 amino acids. V was trimmed by 2 bases and J by 1 base, leaving 8 bases between them. Germline V gene lookup returns CDR1 MNHEY and CDR2 SVGEGT. CDR3 nucleotides: TGTGCCAGCAGTTACCTTCGAGAGAACACTGAAGCTTTCTTT. This encodes CASSYLRENTEAFF.

The sample holds many counts of this clonotype. The rearrangement links TRBV29-1 to TRBJ1-2, with a tentative D call TRBD1 (5 bases). CDR1 SQVTM and CDR2 ANQGSEA come from the germline V gene. Trimming pared 6 bases from V and 4 bases from J, leaving 15 bases between. The CDR3 spans 13 residues. CDR3 amino acids: CSVLQGDGYGYTF. The CDR3 DNA reads as TGCAGCGTCCTCCAGGGTGACGGCTATGGCTACACCTTC.

This clonotype was seen a few times. The V gene is TRBV7-2, the J gene TRBJ1-2; D gene unclear. The germline V gene has CDR1 SGHTA and CDR2 FQGNSA. V lost 2 bases and J 8 bases, leaving 9 bases between the germline ends. The CDR3 length is 12 residues. CDR3 sequence (DNA): TGTGCCAGCAGCTTATACGGCGGGGGCTACACCTTC. It translates to CASSLYGGGYTF.

This clonotype was detected only a few times. This chain connects TRBV4-1 to TRBJ2-1; TRBD2 agrees at 8 bases. Looked up from germline, CDR1 is MGHRA and CDR2 is YSYEKL. The CDR3 has 16 residues. With 0 bases clipped from V and 6 bases from J, the junction kept 7 bases outside the gene matches. CDR3 region: CASSQDRGLVVNEQFF. The CDR3 nucleotides read TGCGCCAGCAGCCAAGACCGGGGACTAGTGGTCAATGAGCAGTTCTTC.

In its sample, this clonotype was seen many times. The chain links TRBV14 to TRBJ2-3; tentatively, D is TRBD1 or TRBD2 (6 bases each). Germline V gives CDR1 SGHDN, CDR2 FVKESK. This CDR3 is built from 15 residues. V was trimmed by 3 bases and J by 2 bases, leaving 12 bases between them. CDR3: CASSQTGGATDTQYF. CDR3 nucleotide sequence: TGTGCCAGCAGCCAGACAGGAGGGGCCACAGATACGCAGTATTTT.